One and the same sample provided the 21 T cell receptor beta chains below, sequenced in a study of cytomegalovirus exposure and HLA in healthy donors. The PCR was carried out with 60 Vbeta primers and 13 Jbeta primers. Data came from immunoSEQ multiplex PCR; TCRdb stores just in-frame clones and leaves some out. The repertoire holds about 220,000 clones, with 65% to 85% as singletons. Sequencing input: PBMCs. These receptor sequences come from a boy aged 2 to 10 in good health and CMV-seronegative.

CDR3 sequence (DNA): TGTGCCTGTGGAACAGGGTACCGAGAGCAGTACTTC. Amino acids: CACGTGYREQYF. The rearrangement links TRBV30 to TRBJ2-7; perhaps TRBD1 as D (6 bases). The V gene lost 6 bases and the J gene lost 7 bases, with 16 bases spanning the gap. Germline CDR1 reads GTSNPN; CDR2 reads SVGIG (reference sequence). The CDR3 contains 12 residues.

V gene TRBV12-1 combines with J gene TRBJ1-1; the table names TRBD1, a call not compared with the DNA. TRBV12-1 is a recognized pseudogene. The CDR3 runs 18 residues. The CDR3 sequence is CASSFVVSSGHRNTEAFF. Here the CDR3 DNA reads TGTGCCAGCAGCTTTGTGGTCTCTTCGGGACACCGGAACACTGAAGCTTTCTTT.

This clone was seen once. The rearrangement joins TRBV11-3 to TRBJ2-1, with D perhaps matching TRBD2 (6 bases). Between the trimmed V and J ends, which lost 5 bases and 7 bases, there was a span of 18 bases. The CDR3 totals 15 residues. Germline CDR1 reads SGHNT; CDR2 reads YENEEA. The DNA for the CDR3 is TGTGCCAGCAGCCGGGGGTCGGGCGCGTGGAATGAGCAGTTCTTC. This encodes CASSRGSGAWNEQFF.

This clone was picked up a small number of times. Here the CDR3 reads CASSPPGHQEQYF. The DNA for the CDR3 is TGTGCCAGCAGTCCTCCGGGACACCAAGAGCAGTACTTC. This rearrangement joins TRBV27 to TRBJ2-7, with D possibly matching TRBD1 (6 bases). The CDR3 length is 13 residues. Germline V gives CDR1 MNHEY, CDR2 SMNVEV (reference sequence). Trimming stripped 5 bases from V and 7 bases from J, with 15 bases between.

The gene calls are TRBV13 and TRBJ2-3, with D possibly TRBD2 on 5 matching bases. Germline CDR1 is PRHDT and CDR2 is FYEKMQ (reference sequence). The CDR3 length is 15 residues. The germline V and J ends were trimmed by 5 bases and 1 base, with 13 bases remaining between them. The CDR3 bases are TGTGCCAGCAGCCGGTTAGCGTCAGGCACAGATACGCAGTATTTT. It encodes CASSRLASGTDTQYF.

The table lists this clone with a count of one. One end of the junction does not line up with germline, which may come from a read error. The rearrangement links TRBV7-3 to TRBJ1-2; D gene unclear. CDR3 length: 13 amino acids. Germline V gene data show CDR1 as SGHTA and CDR2 as FQGTGA. CDR3 DNA: TGTGCCAGCAGCCTAACAAACTCTGATGGCTACACCTTC. It translates to CASSLTNSDGYTF.

The chain recombines TRBV27 with TRBJ2-1; tentative D call: TRBD2 (6 bases). CDR1 and CDR2 from the germline V gene are MNHEY and SMNVEV (reference sequence). Trimming cost V 4 bases and J 6 bases, with 13 bases left between them. CDR3 length: 14 residues. CDR3 nucleotide sequence: TGTGCCAGCAGTTCTGGACTATTTGGCAATGAGCAGTTCTTC. This gives the protein CASSSGLFGNEQFF.

The genes are TRBV6-1 and TRBJ1-2, with D maybe TRBD1 (5 bases). The CDR3 consists of 13 residues. V lost 6 bases, J lost 3 bases, and 11 bases lay in between. Germline values: CDR1 MNHNS, CDR2 SASEGT. CDR3 DNA sequence: TGTGCCAGCAGCCCCGACAGCGACTATGGCTACACCTTC. Translating it yields CASSPDSDYGYTF.

The rearrangement joins TRBV18 to TRBJ1-5; D is unclear. The CDR3 consists of 16 residues. Trimming removed 2 bases at V and 7 bases at J, with 18 bases between. Looked up from germline, CDR1 is KGHSH and CDR2 is LQKENI. The CDR3 here is CASSPNPPSGSQPQHF. The CDR3 nucleotides are TGTGCCAGCTCACCAAACCCACCTTCGGGGAGCCAGCCCCAGCATTTT. Full variable domain (rest looked up from reference TRBV18 and TRBJ1-5): NAGVMQNPRHLVRRRGQEARLRCSPMKGHSHVYWYRQLPEEGLKFMVYLQKENIIDESGMPKERFSAEFPKEGPSILRIQQVVRGDSAAYFCASSPNPPSGSQPQHFGDGTRLSIL.

The rearrangement joins TRBV21-1 to TRBJ2-1; the table names TRBD2, a call not compared with the DNA. TRBV21-1 is deemed a pseudogene. The CDR3 runs to 17 residues. This CDR3 is CASSPPSIAGAGNEQFF. The CDR3 DNA is TGTGCCAGCAGCCCCCCCTCCATAGCGGGAGCGGGCAATGAGCAGTTCTTC.

J is TRBJ1-2 and V is TRBV15; 7 bases line up with TRBD1. CDR1 is LNHNV and CDR2 is YYDKDF in the germline V gene (reference sequence). V was pared by 5 bases and J by 4 bases, with 10 bases of the junction left unmatched. The CDR3 is 15 residues long. The CDR3 sequence is CATSYPPGQLYGYTF. The DNA of the CDR3 is TGTGCCACCAGCTACCCACCGGGACAGCTCTATGGCTACACCTTC.

This chain joins TRBV4-2 and TRBJ1-3; TRBD1 agrees at 8 bases. The V gene's germline CDR1 is LGHNA and CDR2 YNFKEQ. The CDR3 contains 16 residues. J lost 0 bases, V lost 5 bases, and 6 bases had no gene match. The CDR3 DNA sequence: TGTGCCAGCAGCACAAACAGGGGGAGCTCTGGAAACACCATATATTTT. Protein product: CASSTNRGSSGNTIYF.

The rearrangement links TRBV19 to TRBJ2-7; weak D call: TRBD2 (7 bases). V shed 5 bases and J shed 4 bases, with 18 bases lying between them. Germline V gene lookup returns CDR1 LNHDA and CDR2 SQIVND (reference sequence). The CDR3 is 15 residues long. The CDR3 loop is CASSPGTGGGYEQYF. In DNA, the CDR3 is TGTGCCAGTAGTCCCGGGACGGGGGGCGGGTACGAGCAGTACTTC.

This chain joins TRBV19 and TRBJ2-7, with TRBD2 matching 10 bases. The junction had 5 bases not matched to a gene; V was cut back by 3 bases and J by 3 bases. Germline values: CDR1 LNHDA, CDR2 SQIVND (reference sequence). The CDR3 covers 15 residues. The CDR3: CASSIISSGGYEQYF. Written as DNA, the CDR3 is TGTGCCAGTAGTATTATTTCTAGCGGGGGCTACGAGCAGTACTTC.

The chain joins TRBV16 to TRBJ2-7; TRBD1 is a possible D gene (6 bases). V was trimmed by 3 bases and J by 5 bases, leaving 14 bases between them. This CDR3 is built from 14 residues. Germline V gives CDR1 KGHSY, CDR2 FQNENV. CDR3 coding DNA: TGTGCCAGCAGCCAGCGTAACAGGGTGGACGAGCAGTACTTC. Translated, it gives CASSQRNRVDEQYF.

This clone was seen just once. The J gene is TRBJ2-2, the V gene TRBV7-3, with TRBD2 matching 11 bases. The V gene end was trimmed by 5 bases and the J gene end by 0 bases; junction bases not matched to a gene: 5. The CDR3 contains 17 residues. Germline CDR1 reads SGHTA; CDR2 reads FQGTGA. The CDR3 sequence: CASSPHSGGANTGELFF. In nucleotides, the CDR3 is TGTGCCAGCAGCCCTCATAGCGGGGGGGCGAACACCGGGGAGCTGTTTTTT.

The chain uses TRBV9 and TRBJ1-6, with D tentatively TRBD1 (6 bases). Trimming removed 3 bases at V and 11 bases at J, with 18 bases between. This CDR3 contains 15 residues. The V gene's germline CDR1 is SGDLS and CDR2 YYNGEE. This CDR3 is CASSASGHSEAPLHF. The DNA of the CDR3 is TGTGCCAGCAGCGCCTCGGGACACTCCGAAGCACCCCTCCACTTT.

This clone was seen only once. The V and J genes are TRBV30 and TRBJ2-7; no reliable D call. Germline V gene sequence: CDR1 GTSNPN, CDR2 SVGIG (reference sequence). V was clipped by 2 bases and J by 3 bases, with 8 bases between them. The CDR3 runs 12 residues. The CDR3 sequence is CAWSPAYYEQYF. CDR3 coding DNA: TGTGCCTGGAGTCCCGCCTACTACGAGCAGTACTTC.

CDR3 amino acids: CATSLQAGTGAREQYF. Here the CDR3 DNA reads TGTGCCACCAGCCTACAGGCAGGGACAGGGGCCCGCGAGCAGTACTTC. V usage is TRBV15 and J usage is TRBJ2-7, with TRBD1 identical over 10 bases. This CDR3 is 16 amino acids long. Germline V gives CDR1 LNHNV, CDR2 YYDKDF (reference sequence). Trimming at V came to 5 bases and at J to 6 bases, leaving 13 bases not matched to a gene.

This rearrangement joins TRBV5-4 to TRBJ1-2; the D gene is possibly TRBD1 (5 bases). This CDR3 is 16 amino acids long. Germline CDR1 is SGHNT and CDR2 is YYREEE (reference sequence). Deletions cut 2 bases from V and 3 bases from J, with 17 bases between. The CDR3 DNA reads TGTGCCAGCAGCTTAGAGGCCGCGGCAGGGCACTATGGCTACACCTTC. Translation: CASSLEAAAGHYGYTF.

This clone has a handful of counts. The chain carries TRBV4-2 and TRBJ1-2; no firm D call. The V and J ends lost 0 bases and 5 bases respectively, with 13 bases between them. The CDR3 length is 15 residues. Per the germline V gene, CDR1 is LGHNA and CDR2 is YNFKEQ. CDR3 in amino acids: CASSQDSGEQYGYTF. CDR3 coding DNA: TGTGCCAGCAGCCAAGATAGTGGTGAGCAATATGGCTACACCTTC.